One sample yielded the 13 T cell receptor beta chains listed below, sequenced in a study of blood T cell repertoires in COVID-19. TCRdb's copy holds only in-frame clones and misses some; the assay was immunoSEQ multiplex PCR. Of about 200,000 clones in the sample, more than 75% were seen once. Specimen: peripheral blood. These receptors originate from an elderly woman with COVID-19, enrolled during active disease.

The chain employs TRBV5-1 and TRBJ2-5; D possibly corresponds to TRBD1 (6 bases). This CDR3 is 15 amino acids long. CDR1 is SGHRS and CDR2 is YFSETQ in the germline V gene. V lost 0 bases and J lost 2, with 11 bases in between. CDR3 sequence: CASSLVPGQQETQYF. Here the CDR3 DNA reads TGCGCCAGCAGCTTGGTTCCGGGACAACAAGAGACCCAGTACTTC.

The rearrangement joins TRBV5-1 to TRBJ2-7; 8 nucleotides agree with TRBD2. This CDR3 has 19 residues. Germline V gene data show CDR1 as SGHRS and CDR2 as YFSETQ. Losses at the gene ends were 1 base for V and 2 bases for J; bases not matched to a gene: 17. The CDR3 here is CASSLYPRAGGLITYEQYF. For the CDR3, the DNA is TGCGCCAGCAGCTTGTACCCCCGGGCGGGAGGCCTAATAACCTACGAGCAGTACTTC. The whole variable domain, remainder taken from reference TRBV5-1 and TRBJ2-7, is KAGVTQTPRYLIKTRGQQVTLSCSPISGHRSVSWYQQTPGQGLQFLFEYFSETQRNKGNFPGRFSGRQFSNSRSEMNVSTLELGDSALYLCASSLYPRAGGLITYEQYFGPGTRLTVT.

The chain is built from TRBV11-2 and TRBJ1-1; unclear D gene. Trimming left V 5 bases short and J 6 bases short, with 13 bases between. Germline V gives CDR1 SGHAT, CDR2 FQNNGV. The CDR3 covers 13 residues. The DNA for the CDR3 is TGTGCCAGCAGCCCCGGCGCAGGCCCTGAAGCTTTCTTT. It yields the protein CASSPGAGPEAFF.

The gene calls are TRBV6-5 and TRBJ1-1; a weak D match, TRBD1 (6 bases). Germline CDR1 reads MNHEY; CDR2 reads SVGAGI. The ends were cut back, 7 bases at V and 0 bases at J, with 12 bases in the middle. The CDR3 has 14 residues. This CDR3 is CASTYRAMNTEAFF. In DNA, the CDR3 is TGTGCCAGCACCTACAGGGCCATGAACACTGAAGCTTTCTTT.

This clone was counted between two and nine times. The rearrangement joins TRBV2 to TRBJ2-3; no reliable D call. The length of the CDR3 is 13 residues. Germline V gene lookup returns CDR1 SNHLY and CDR2 FYNNEI. Trimming took 7 bases from V and 2 from J, leaving 10 bases between them. In DNA form, the CDR3 reads TGTGCCAGCACCCCTCGACTCACAGATACGCAGTATTTT. It specifies CASTPRLTDTQYF. The full variable domain, with the rest looked up from reference TRBV2 and TRBJ2-3, is EPEVTQTPSHQVTQMGQEVILRCVPISNHLYFYWYRQILGQKVEFLVSFYNNEISEKSEIFDDQFSVERPDGSNFTLKIRSTKLEDSAMYFCASTPRLTDTQYFGPGTRLTVL.

The chain joins TRBV11-3 to TRBJ2-2, with D unclear. Germline V CDR1 and CDR2: SGHNT, YENEEA. Trimming pared 5 bases from V and 4 bases from J, leaving 14 bases between. The CDR3 covers 15 residues. The CDR3 DNA is TGTGCCAGCAGCCCTGACTCGAGAGCCACCGGGGAGCTGTTTTTT. Translation gives CASSPDSRATGELFF.

V gene TRBV9 combines with J gene TRBJ2-3, with 8 bases fitting TRBD1. The germline V gene encodes CDR1 SGDLS and CDR2 YYNGEE. The CDR3 is made up of 16 amino acids. With V trimmed by 0 bases and J by 2 bases, 5 bases remained unmatched. CDR3 coding DNA: TGTGCCAGCAGCGTAGGGACAGGGACATCCACAGATACGCAGTATTTT. Translation gives CASSVGTGTSTDTQYF.

Note on this clone: Other DNA sequences in this sample translate to the same CDR3. V is TRBV18 and J is TRBJ2-2; unclear D gene. This CDR3 region has 13 residues. Between the trimmed V and J ends, which lost 3 bases and 2 bases, there was a span of 4 bases. Per germline, CDR1 KGHSH and CDR2 LQKENI. CDR3 in DNA: TGTGCCAGCTCACCTCAAAACACCGGGGAGCTGTTTTTT. This encodes CASSPQNTGELFF.

The V call is TRBV21-1, the J call TRBJ1-1. TRBV21-1 counts as a pseudogene. CDR3 length equals 15 residues. Here the CDR3 reads CASTPPRGENTEAFF. In DNA form, the CDR3 reads TGTGCCAGCACCCCACCACGCGGGGAGAACACTGAAGCTTTCTTT.

CDR3 sequence (DNA): TGTGCCAGCGCCGGGAGGGGGGGTAAGGGAGATACGCAGTATTTT. Protein: CASAGRGGKGDTQYF. The chain has TRBV6-5 and TRBJ2-3, with 8 positions matching TRBD2. Germline CDR1 reads MNHEY; CDR2 reads SVGAGI. V gave up 8 bases and J gave up 5 bases; unmatched junction bases: 12. This CDR3 is 15 amino acids long.

This clone was counted a few times. The chain uses TRBV6-2 or TRBV6-3 and TRBJ1-5; D is uncertain. Trimming removed 0 bases from V and 3 bases from J, with 9 bases in between. This CDR3 has 15 residues. Looked up from germline, CDR1 is MNHEY and CDR2 is SVGEGT. The CDR3 sequence is CASSYSSGVNQPQHF. The CDR3 nucleotides are TGTGCCAGCAGTTACTCCTCCGGGGTCAATCAGCCCCAGCATTTT.

The gene calls are TRBV5-4 and TRBJ1-2; 9 bases are shared with TRBD1. CDR3 length: 15 amino acids. Germline V gene sequence: CDR1 SGHNT, CDR2 YYREEE (reference sequence). J lost 8 bases, V lost 4 bases, and 12 bases had no gene match. The CDR3 DNA sequence: TGTGCCAGCAGCCCCGACCTACAGGGGGCGTTGGGCTACACCTTC. Its protein product is CASSPDLQGALGYTF.

The chain combines TRBV18 with TRBJ2-3; 10 bases match TRBD2. This CDR3 contains 16 residues. Germline CDR1 KGHSH, CDR2 LQKENI. J was trimmed by 0 bases and V by 6 bases; bases with no gene match: 6. DNA for the CDR3: TGTGCCAGCTCTCCTCGGACTAGCGGTAGCACAGATACGCAGTATTTT. Its protein product is CASSPRTSGSTDTQYF.